The 10 T cell receptor beta chains below were found in one sample sequenced in a study of T cell repertoires in cytomegalovirus infection. TCRdb reanalysed the reads using MiXCR and keeps one entry per CDR3 protein. The table lists 150,000 to 200,000 distinct CDR3 sequences, less than 9.5% of them singletons. Specimen: PBMCs. The receptors originated from a human donor in good health (CMV status not recorded). Some clones in this sample may be carry-over from other donors' samples.

This clonotype has just a few counts. The chain links TRBV30 to TRBJ2-5; D gene ambiguous. V lost 0 bases and J lost 4, with 6 bases in between. Germline V gene sequence: CDR1 GTSNPN, CDR2 SVGIG (reference sequence). This CDR3 has 12 residues. The DNA of the CDR3 is TGTGCCTGGAGTGTAGCAGGAGAGACCCAGTACTTC. This codes for CAWSVAGETQYF.

This clonotype was counted many times. The chain combines TRBV20-1 with TRBJ2-3, with 15 bases that match TRBD2. The CDR3 covers 15 residues. Germline V gene data show CDR1 as DFQATT and CDR2 as SNEGSKA (reference sequence). The ends lost 6 bases at V and 1 base at J; junction bases unmatched: 2. CDR3 in DNA: TGCAGTGCCAGGACTAGCGGGGGGGGCACAGATACGCAGTATTTT. This encodes CSARTSGGGTDTQYF.

This clonotype was picked up many times. The chain links TRBV7-2 to TRBJ2-5, with D uncertain. The germline V gene encodes CDR1 SGHTA and CDR2 FQGNSA. The V end lost 3 bases, the J end lost 5 bases, and 13 bases lay between the germline ends. CDR3 length equals 14 residues. CDR3 sequence reads: CASSLGTDPETQYF. The DNA of the CDR3 is TGTGCCAGCAGCTTGGGAACCGATCCGGAGACCCAGTACTTC.

This clonotype was picked up many times. The V and J genes are TRBV7-2 and TRBJ1-5; 7 nucleotides match TRBD1. V was pared by 6 bases and J by 1 base, with 3 bases of the junction left unmatched. The CDR3 loop spans 14 amino acids. In germline, CDR1 is SGHTA, CDR2 FQGNSA. DNA of the CDR3: TGTGCCAGCAGAGGACAGGCGAGCAATCAGCCCCAGCATTTT. This codes for CASRGQASNQPQHF.

This clonotype was observed many times. The chain couples TRBV11-3 to TRBJ2-2, with D unresolved. V was shortened by 4 bases and J by 7 bases, with 10 bases between the two germline ends. CDR3 length: 13 residues. The V gene's germline CDR1 is SGHNT and CDR2 YENEEA. CDR3 nucleotide sequence: TGTGCCAGCAGCTCCGACGGAAACGGGGAGCTGTTTTTT. Translated: CASSSDGNGELFF.

The chain links TRBV19 to TRBJ1-1, with 9 bases matching TRBD1. V shed 7 bases, J shed 9 bases, and the junction held 9 bases outside the gene matches. This CDR3 comprises 13 residues. Germline V gene lookup returns CDR1 LNHDA and CDR2 SQIVND (reference sequence). The CDR3 coding sequence is TGTGCCAGTACTAACAGACAGGGGGGCAAAGCTTTCTTT. Amino acid sequence: CASTNRQGGKAFF.

The table lists this clonotype with many counts. The V call is TRBV7-2, the J call TRBJ1-1, with D maybe TRBD1 (5 bases). Trimming removed 5 bases at V and 0 bases at J, with 10 bases between. Germline values: CDR1 SGHTA, CDR2 FQGNSA. The length of the CDR3 is 14 residues. The CDR3 loop reads CASSRDGLNTEAFF. CDR3 in DNA: TGTGCCAGCAGCCGGGACGGGTTGAACACTGAAGCTTTCTTT.

This clonotype occurred many times. The CDR3 loop is CSVDHRFRNGYTF. The CDR3 DNA reads as TGCAGCGTGGACCACAGGTTTCGCAATGGCTACACCTTC. The chain has TRBV29-1 and TRBJ1-2, with D maybe TRBD1 (5 bases). Germline V gene data show CDR1 as SQVTM and CDR2 as ANQGSEA. The CDR3 covers 13 residues. V was cut by 6 bases and J by 6 bases, with 17 bases left in between. Drawing the rest from reference TRBV29-1 and TRBJ1-2, the complete variable domain is SAVISQKPSRDICQRGTSLTIQCQVDSQVTMMFWYRQQPGQSLTLIATANQGSEATYESGFVIDKFPISRPNLTFSTLTVSNMSPEDSSIYLCSVDHRFRNGYTFGSGTRLTVV.

This clonotype was detected only a few times. V gene TRBV20-1 combines with J gene TRBJ2-2; D is unclear. V was pared by 6 bases and J by 2 bases, with 10 bases between. Looked up from germline, CDR1 is DFQATT and CDR2 is SNEGSKA (reference sequence). This CDR3 is built from 13 residues. The CDR3 DNA is TGCAGTGCCGTGACACCAAACACCGGGGAGCTGTTTTTT. This gives the protein CSAVTPNTGELFF.

In this sample, this clonotype turned up many times. V and J are TRBV15 and TRBJ2-7; 7 bases are shared with TRBD1. The CDR3 spans 14 residues. The junction had 8 bases not matched to a gene; V was cut back by 5 bases and J by 4 bases. In germline, CDR1 is LNHNV, CDR2 YYDKDF (reference sequence). Here the CDR3 reads CATSVRSQGYEQYF. In DNA, the CDR3 is TGTGCCACCAGCGTACGTTCACAGGGGTACGAGCAGTACTTC.